Below are 24 T cell receptor beta chains sequenced from a single sample in a study of blood T cell repertoires in COVID-19. Produced via immunoSEQ multiplex PCR; TCRdb's table is partial and in-frame only. The data hold about 440,000 clones, with about 87% observed a single time. Sequenced sample: peripheral blood. The receptors shown here come from a woman between 50 and 59 years old with COVID-19, enrolled during active disease.

The chain recombines TRBV6-6 with TRBJ1-1, with a weak D call TRBD1 (5 bases). The V gene's germline CDR1 is MNHNY and CDR2 SVGAGI (reference sequence). The CDR3 extends over 14 amino acids. Trimming removed 2 bases at V and 3 bases at J, with 10 bases between. CDR3 sequence (DNA): TGTGCCAGCAGTTACGGGGCCGGCTACACTGAAGCTTTCTTT. This gives the protein CASSYGAGYTEAFF.

This sequence joins TRBV5-1 and TRBJ2-3; 7 bases are shared with TRBD1. J gave up 3 bases and V 2 bases, and 6 bases lay outside the gene matches. The CDR3 loop spans 15 amino acids. The germline CDR1 and CDR2 sequences are SGHRS and YFSETQ. The CDR3 bases are TGCGCCAGCAGCTTCAGGGGGATCGGTACAGATACGCAGTATTTT. Encoded protein: CASSFRGIGTDTQYF.

This clone was detected only a few times. DNA of the CDR3: TGTGCCAGCAGCCAAGAGGAGGGTATCTATGGCTACACCTTC. Protein sequence: CASSQEEGIYGYTF. The chain combines TRBV3-1 (or the pseudogene TRBV3-2) with TRBJ1-2; D remains unclear. The length of the CDR3 is 14 residues. Trimming removed 0 bases at V and 4 bases at J, with 9 bases between. CDR1 and CDR2 from the germline V gene are LGHDT and YNNKEL (reference sequence).

This clone was found once. This chain's CDR3 is CASRTSGVFTGELFF. Written as DNA, the CDR3 is TGTGCCTCTCGGACTAGCGGGGTCTTCACCGGGGAGCTGTTTTTT. The rearrangement links TRBV30 to TRBJ2-2; 12 bases agree with TRBD2. The trim removed 7 bases at V and 4 bases at J, leaving 7 bases unmatched. CDR3 length: 15 amino acids. CDR1 and CDR2 (germline): GTSNPN, SVGIG (reference sequence).

The chain joins TRBV5-1 to TRBJ2-7; the match to TRBD1 covers 7 bases. The CDR3 sequence is 15 residues long. V was clipped by 1 base and J by 5 bases; unmatched bases: 9. Germline V lookup: CDR1 SGHRS, CDR2 YFSETQ. The CDR3 sequence: CASSLRRGGWDEQYF. In DNA, the CDR3 is TGCGCCAGCAGCTTGCGGAGAGGGGGCTGGGACGAGCAGTACTTC.

The gene calls are TRBV6-5 and TRBJ2-3, with 8 positions matching TRBD1. V trimming: 6 bases; J trimming: 4 bases; junction bases outside the gene matches: 6. This CDR3 region has 14 residues. CDR1 and CDR2 (germline): MNHEY, SVGAGI. CDR3 DNA sequence: TGTGCCAGCAGACAGGGGGGTAAATCAGATACGCAGTATTTT. Amino acid sequence: CASRQGGKSDTQYF.

This clone was found a few times. The CDR3: CASSLALGRLIVNEKLFF. DNA for the CDR3: TGTGCCAGCAGCTTGGCGCTGGGGAGGTTAATAGTTAATGAAAAACTGTTTTTT. The chain employs TRBV5-6 and TRBJ1-4; D gene unclear. V was clipped by 0 bases and J by 4 bases, with 19 bases between them. The CDR3 has 18 residues. Germline loops: CDR1 SGHDT, CDR2 YYEEEE.

The CDR3, as DNA: TGTGCCAGCAGTCCCCCAGGTGGGGGGAGTAAGAACACTGAAGCTTTCTTT. This encodes CASSPPGGGSKNTEAFF. The chain employs TRBV28 and TRBJ1-1, with D maybe TRBD1 (5 bases). Per germline, CDR1 MDHEN and CDR2 SYDVKM. The CDR3 is 17 residues long. With 5 bases removed from V and 1 base from J, the gap between germline ends came to 20 bases.

For the CDR3, the DNA is TGTGCCTGGACACTAGCGGGGGGAGCAGATACGCAGTATTTT. Encoded protein: CAWTLAGGADTQYF. V is TRBV30 and J is TRBJ2-3, with 12 bases lining up with TRBD2. The germline gives CDR1 GTSNPN, CDR2 SVGIG (reference sequence). CDR3 length equals 14 residues. V lost 4 bases, J lost 4 bases, and 3 bases stayed unmatched. Using reference TRBV30 and TRBJ2-3 for the parts outside the CDR3, the full variable domain is SQTIHQWPATLVQPVGSPLSLECTVEGTSNPNLYWYRQAAGRGLQLLFYSVGIGQISSEVPQNLSASRPQDRQFILSSKKLLLSDSGFYLCAWTLAGGADTQYFGPGTRLTVL.

The CDR3 reads CASSLGPEGQGLYTEAFF. The CDR3 coding sequence is TGCGCCAGCAGCTTGGGACCTGAGGGACAGGGGCTGTACACTGAAGCTTTCTTT. The genes are TRBV5-1 and TRBJ1-1, with TRBD1 identical over 10 bases. V was clipped by 0 bases and J by 3 bases; unmatched bases: 11. CDR1 and CDR2 from the germline V gene are SGHRS and YFSETQ. The CDR3 is made up of 18 amino acids.

The chain joins TRBV10-3 to TRBJ2-5; 8 bases align to TRBD1. Trimming cost V 2 bases and J 5 bases; bases outside gene matches: 4. CDR1 is ENHRY, CDR2 SYGVKD, per germline. The CDR3 is 14 residues long. This CDR3 reads CAISEITGGETQYF. CDR3 in DNA: TGTGCCATCAGTGAGATTACAGGGGGGGAGACCCAGTACTTC.

The chain carries TRBV9 and TRBJ1-1, with 9 bases aligning to TRBD1. V lost 4 bases and J lost 5; bases outside the gene matches: 9. CDR3 length: 15 residues. Germline CDR1 reads SGDLS; CDR2 reads YYNGEE. Here the CDR3 DNA reads TGTGCCAGCAGCCCACAGGGGGCAGAGTTGACTGAAGCTTTCTTT. Amino acid sequence: CASSPQGAELTEAFF.

The V call is TRBV28, the J call TRBJ1-2, with D tentatively TRBD1 (5 bases). This CDR3 comprises 15 residues. Germline V gives CDR1 MDHEN, CDR2 SYDVKM. Trimming shortened V by 2 bases and J by 6 bases, and 16 bases separated the two germline ends. The CDR3 sequence: CASSLRQGGLDGYTF. In nucleotides, the CDR3 is TGTGCCAGCAGTTTAAGGCAGGGCGGACTAGATGGCTACACCTTC.

The sample holds one count of this clone. This chain uses TRBV5-1 with TRBJ2-5, with 7 nucleotides matching TRBD2. CDR1 is SGHRS, CDR2 YFSETQ, per germline. The CDR3 extends over 15 amino acids. V dropped 0 bases and J dropped 4; count of bases not matched to a gene: 6. CDR3 coding DNA: TGCGCCAGCAGCTTGGAAACCCCTAGCGGAGAGACCCAGTACTTC. It yields the protein CASSLETPSGETQYF.

This clone was detected once. The J gene is TRBJ2-5, the V gene TRBV5-4, with 7 bases fitting TRBD2. CDR3 size: 14 residues. Germline V gives CDR1 SGHNT, CDR2 YYREEE (reference sequence). The J segment lost 1 base and the V segment lost 2 bases, leaving 2 bases of the junction unmatched. The CDR3 nucleotides read TGTGCCAGCAGCTTCCCGGGGGGCCAAGAGACCCAGTACTTC. This sequence encodes CASSFPGGQETQYF.

V usage is TRBV10-1 and J usage is TRBJ2-3; 8 nucleotides agree with TRBD2. This CDR3 has 18 residues. Germline CDR1 is WNHNN and CDR2 is SYGVQD (reference sequence). After removal of 1 base from V and 3 bases from J, the junction contained 12 bases not matched to a gene. In nucleotides, the CDR3 is TGCGCCAGCAGTGAGTTAGGCGGGGGGCCGGACTTGACAGATACGCAGTATTTT. It encodes CASSELGGGPDLTDTQYF.

The CDR3 sequence: CASSPLGNTQIGFYEQYF. CDR3 DNA: TGTGCCAGCAGCCCCCTCGGGAATACCCAAATCGGGTTCTACGAGCAGTACTTC. This sequence joins TRBV27 and TRBJ2-7, with a tentative D call TRBD2 (5 bases). The CDR3 is 18 amino acids. The germline V gene has CDR1 MNHEY and CDR2 SMNVEV (reference sequence). V was clipped by 6 bases and J by 3 bases, with 27 bases between them.

The rearrangement links TRBV27 to TRBJ1-3; tentative D call: TRBD1 (6 bases). Germline CDR1 and CDR2: MNHEY and SMNVEV (reference sequence). V was cut by 6 bases and J by 8 bases, with 14 bases left in between. The CDR3 has 13 residues. The CDR3 nucleotides read TGTGCCAGCAGAGGGAGGGGGGAGGACACCATATATTTT. Translated, it gives CASRGRGEDTIYF.

The J gene is TRBJ2-3, the V gene TRBV27; possibly TRBD2 for D (6 bases). CDR1 MNHEY and CDR2 SMNVEV come from the germline V gene (reference sequence). The CDR3 spans 14 residues. Trimming shortened V by 4 bases and J by 0 bases, and 8 bases separated the two germline ends. As DNA, the CDR3 is TGTGCCAGCAGTTCCGGGACTAGCACAGATACGCAGTATTTT. It yields the protein CASSSGTSTDTQYF.

The rearrangement uses TRBV5-1 and TRBJ1-4; 7 bases are a match to TRBD1. This CDR3 contains 16 residues. V was pared by 0 bases and J by 6 bases, with 8 bases of the junction left unmatched. Germline loops: CDR1 SGHRS, CDR2 YFSETQ. Written as DNA, the CDR3 is TGCGCCAGCAGCTTGGAGGCCGGGACAGCTGATGAAAAACTGTTTTTT. Translation: CASSLEAGTADEKLFF.

The rearrangement uses TRBV18 and TRBJ1-2; the match to TRBD1 covers 7 bases. Germline loops: CDR1 KGHSH, CDR2 LQKENI. This CDR3 spans 11 amino acids. The trim removed 5 bases at V and 7 bases at J, leaving 1 base unmatched. In DNA, the CDR3 is TGTGCCAGCTCATCAGGGGGTGGCTACACCTTC. This codes for CASSSGGGYTF.

This clone was observed a single time. Other nucleotide sequences from this sample produce the same CDR3. The chain has TRBV7-9 and TRBJ1-1; no reliable D call. CDR1 SEHNR and CDR2 FQNEAQ come from the germline V gene (reference sequence). With 5 bases removed from V and 4 bases from J, the gap between germline ends came to 5 bases. This CDR3 spans 11 amino acids. Written as DNA, the CDR3 is TGTGCCAGCAGCCGGGGCACTGAAGCTTTCTTT. Translated: CASSRGTEAFF.

The chain couples TRBV15 to TRBJ2-7; D is perhaps TRBD1 (5 bases). Germline V lookup: CDR1 LNHNV, CDR2 YYDKDF (reference sequence). The V end was cut by 4 bases, the J end by 5 bases, with 18 bases between. CDR3 length equals 15 residues. In nucleotides, the CDR3 is TGTGCCACCAGCAACCCAGGGAATTTCCATAACGAGCAGTACTTC. Protein product: CATSNPGNFHNEQYF.

This clone came up once. This CDR3 reads CAWIPSQVTYEQYF. The CDR3, as DNA: TGTGCCTGGATTCCCTCACAGGTGACCTACGAGCAGTACTTC. The chain carries TRBV30 and TRBJ2-7, with D possibly TRBD1 on 5 matching bases. Germline values: CDR1 GTSNPN, CDR2 SVGIG (reference sequence). V was clipped by 4 bases and J by 2 bases, with 15 bases between them. The CDR3 sequence is 14 residues long.